Listed below are T cell receptor beta chains from one sample, sequenced in a study of cytomegalovirus exposure and HLA in healthy donors. Assay used: immunoSEQ multiplex PCR; TCRdb lists only in-frame clones, some missing. The sample holds more than 100,000 clones, around 61% seen once. The sample comprised PBMCs. All receptors derive from a woman in her forties or fifties in good health and CMV-seronegative. The CDR3 runs from the conserved cysteine through the conserved F or W. D genes are given only for firm matches. Only some rows state a clone size, as once, few, many or a class for expanded clones.

>once|TRBD2|TRBJ2-3|TRBV25-1
CASSESGEGPALRF
TGTGCCAGCAGTGAATCGGGGGAGGGCCCCGCCTTGAGATTT
>NA|NA|TRBJ2-5|TRBV4-2
CASSQDLQVRVETQYF
TGTGCCAGCAGCCAAGATTTACAGGTACGGGTGGAGACCCAGTACTTC
>once|NA|TRBJ2-2|TRBV7-2
CASSLRVANTGELFF
TGTGCCAGCAGCTTAAGAGTCGCGAACACCGGGGAGCTGTTTTTT
>NA|NA|TRBJ1-5|TRBV7-8
CASSLGWESIDQPQHF
TGTGCCAGCAGCTTAGGCTGGGAGTCCATCGATCAGCCCCAGCATTTT
>NA|TRBD1|TRBJ2-2|TRBV19
CASSILGAGGVRTGELFF
TGTGCCAGTAGTATTCTCGGGGCAGGGGGTGTAAGAACCGGGGAGCTGTTTTTT
>NA|TRBD1|TRBJ2-3|TRBV4-2
CASSQGTGVAKDTQYF
TGTGCCAGCAGCCAAGGGACAGGGGTTGCGAAAGATACGCAGTATTTT
>NA|TRBD1|TRBJ1-2|TRBV29-1
CSVPGTVYGYTF
TGCAGCGTTCCCGGGACAGTCTATGGCTACACCTTC
>NA|NA|TRBJ1-5|TRBV10-3
CAISTSGGRDQPQHF
TGTGCCATCAGTACATCTGGGGGGAGGGATCAGCCCCAGCATTTT
>once|NA|TRBJ2-7|TRBV28
CASSFSQYRSSYEQYF
TGTGCCAGCAGTTTCAGTCAGTATCGGAGCTCCTACGAGCAGTACTTC
>once|NA|TRBJ2-1|TRBV10-1
CASSESPDSCTVDEQFF
TGCGCCAGCAGTGAGTCGCCCGACAGCTGTACTGTCGATGAGCAGTTCTTC
>NA|TRBD2|TRBJ2-1|TRBV4-2
CASSQGGRGGSRYNEQFF
TGTGCCAGCAGCCAAGGGGGGAGGGGCGGGAGTCGATACAATGAGCAGTTCTTC
>few|TRBD2|TRBJ2-4|TRBV7-8
CASSKGLAVAKNIQYF
TGTGCCAGCAGCAAGGGACTAGCGGTAGCCAAAAACATTCAGTACTTC
>NA|NA|TRBJ2-2|TRBV5-5
CASSLTGSGELFF
TGTGCCAGCAGCTTGACGGGATCCGGGGAGCTGTTTTTT
>few|NA|TRBJ2-2|TRBV29-1
CSVGIQVAGELFF
TGCAGCGTTGGAATACAAGTCGCCGGGGAGCTGTTTTTT
>NA|TRBD1|TRBJ2-7|TRBV11-3
CASSLEAGQVYEQYF
TGTGCCAGCAGCTTAGAGGCGGGACAGGTATACGAGCAGTACTTC
>NA|TRBD1|TRBJ2-5|TRBV4-3
CASSQGTGGKETQYF
TGCGCCAGCAGCCAAGGTACAGGGGGGAAAGAGACCCAGTACTTC
>NA|NA|TRBJ1-6|TRBV7-2
CASSLVVTGRNSPLHF
TGTGCCAGCAGCTTAGTTGTCACAGGACGAAATTCACCCCTCCACTTT
>NA|NA|TRBJ1-1|TRBV29-1
CSVEVGQLTEAFF
TGCAGCGTTGAAGTTGGGCAGCTCACTGAAGCTTTCTTT
>NA|TRBD2|TRBJ2-5|TRBV5-6
CASSRGLVGLVETQYF
TGTGCCAGCAGCCGCGGACTAGTGGGTCTAGTAGAGACCCAGTACTTC
>few|NA|TRBJ1-1|TRBV19
CASSTVGGVTEAFF
TGTGCCAGTAGTACGGTAGGAGGGGTCACTGAAGCTTTCTTT
>NA|NA|TRBJ2-7|TRBV28
CASSLGLEQYF
TGTGCCAGCAGCCTCGGACTAGAGCAGTACTTC
>NA|TRBD2|TRBJ2-1|TRBV29-1
CSVGAGTSGRRVGNEQFF
TGCAGCGTTGGGGCCGGGACTAGCGGGAGGAGGGTCGGCAATGAGCAGTTCTTC
>NA|NA|TRBJ2-2|TRBV7-3
CASSSGVLGTGELFF
TGTGCCAGCAGCTCAGGGGTCCTGGGGACCGGGGAGCTGTTTTTT
>NA|TRBD2|TRBJ2-3|TRBV7-6
CASSLGGTSGSHYTDTQYF
TGTGCCAGCAGCTTAGGAGGGACTAGCGGGTCTCACTACACAGATACGCAGTATTTT
>NA|NA|TRBJ2-5|TRBV6-1
CASSEPLGGRETQYF
TGTGCCAGCAGTGAACCGTTGGGGGGGCGAGAGACCCAGTACTTC
>few|NA|TRBJ2-2|TRBV7-9
CASSLASPGTGELFF
TGTGCCAGCAGCTTAGCCAGCCCGGGGACCGGGGAGCTGTTTTTT
>NA|TRBD1|TRBJ1-3|TRBV7-2
CASSSTGFGNTIYF
TGTGCCAGCAGCTCGACAGGGTTTGGAAACACCATATATTTT
>few|NA|TRBJ1-2|TRBV21-1
CASSEGARDYGYTF
TGTGCCAGCAGCGAAGGGGCCAGGGACTATGGCTACACCTTC
>NA|NA|TRBJ1-2|TRBV30
CAWSVPTQVSYGYTF
TGTGCCTGGAGTGTACCCACACAGGTGTCCTATGGCTACACCTTC
>NA|NA|TRBJ2-5|TRBV29-1
CSVGAQEGETQYF
TGCAGCGTGGGGGCACAAGAGGGGGAGACCCAGTACTTC
>NA|NA|TRBJ1-1|TRBV2
CASNSGNTEAFF
TGTGCCAGCAATAGTGGGAACACTGAAGCTTTCTTT
>NA|TRBD2|TRBJ2-5|TRBV18
CASSPLTSGSDETQYF
TGTGCCAGCTCACCTCTGACTAGCGGGAGTGATGAGACCCAGTACTTC
>NA|NA|TRBJ1-2|TRBV28
CASVAVITNYGYTF
TGTGCCAGCGTCGCAGTAATCACTAACTATGGCTACACCTTC
>NA|TRBD1|TRBJ2-7|TRBV6-5
CASSYSDRTPYEQYF
TGTGCCAGCAGTTACTCGGACAGGACCCCCTACGAGCAGTACTTC
>NA|TRBD1|TRBJ1-6|TRBV6-5
CASRTGLGSPLHF
TGTGCCAGCCGGACAGGGTTAGGTTCACCCCTCCACTTT
>NA|NA|TRBJ2-3|TRBV11-2
CASTPSTDTQYF
TGTGCCAGCACCCCTAGCACAGATACGCAGTATTTT
>few|TRBD1|TRBJ1-5|TRBV5-8
CASSQRQGRSNQPQHF
TGTGCCAGCAGCCAACGACAGGGTCGAAGCAATCAGCCCCAGCATTTT
>NA|TRBD2|TRBJ2-1|TRBV7-3
CASSLMASGTYNEQFF
TGTGCCAGCAGCTTAATGGCTAGCGGGACCTACAATGAGCAGTTCTTC
>NA|NA|TRBJ2-5|TRBV18
CASSPLNSGQETQYF
TGTGCCAGCTCACCACTCAATAGCGGACAAGAGACCCAGTACTTC
>NA|NA|TRBJ2-1|TRBV9
CASSEGGLPKNEQFF
TGTGCCAGCAGCGAGGGGGGGCTCCCTAAGAATGAGCAGTTCTTC
>once|NA|TRBJ2-3|TRBV4-1
CASSQSASTDTQYF
TGCGCCAGCAGCCAAAGCGCGAGCACAGATACGCAGTATTTT